This T cell receptor (beta chain) was recovered during a study of siplizumab effects on memory and regulatory T cells. Notes on the study in general: Confirmatory evidence of suppressive function in proliferating siplizumab-culture Tregs was not obtained. Of the alloreactive clones, only a minor fraction mapped to unstimulated subsets. Naive or memory phenotype assignment was not possible for roughly 80-96% of proliferating CD4+ or CD8+ clones.

A remark on this clone: The target antigen is unknown. Additional DNA sequences in this sample encode the identical CDR3.

V shed 3 bases and J shed 1 base, with 10 bases lying between them. This CDR3 comprises 14 residues. Germline CDR1 and CDR2: MNHEY and SMNVEV (reference sequence). Clones were read by immunoSEQ multiplex PCR, and TCRdb kept only the in-frame ones, dropping some. The data contain some 100,000 clones, more than 85% of them singletons. This TCR was recovered from a human donor in good health. This sequence joins TRBV27 and TRBJ2-7; the D gene is possibly TRBD2 (7 bases). The sequenced material came from CD8+ T cells sorted from blood. As DNA, the CDR3 is TGTGCCAGCAGTTTCAGGGGAGGGTCCTACGAGCAGTACTTC. Protein sequence: CASSFRGGSYEQYF.